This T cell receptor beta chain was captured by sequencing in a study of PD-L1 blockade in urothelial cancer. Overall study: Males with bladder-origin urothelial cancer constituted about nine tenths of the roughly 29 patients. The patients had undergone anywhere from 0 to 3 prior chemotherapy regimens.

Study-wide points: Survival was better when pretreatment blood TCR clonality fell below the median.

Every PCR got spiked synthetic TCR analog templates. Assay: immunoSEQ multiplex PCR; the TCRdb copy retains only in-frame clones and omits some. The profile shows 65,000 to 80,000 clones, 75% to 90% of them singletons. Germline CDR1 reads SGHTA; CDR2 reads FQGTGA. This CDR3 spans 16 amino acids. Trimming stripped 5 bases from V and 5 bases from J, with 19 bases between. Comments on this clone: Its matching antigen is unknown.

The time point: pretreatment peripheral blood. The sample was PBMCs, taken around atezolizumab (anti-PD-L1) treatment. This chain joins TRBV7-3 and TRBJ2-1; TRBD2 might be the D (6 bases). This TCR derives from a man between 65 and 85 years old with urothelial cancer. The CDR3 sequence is CASSDTGTSNNNEQFF. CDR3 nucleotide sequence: TGTGCCAGCAGCGATACCGGGACTTCTAATAACAATGAGCAGTTCTTC.